This paragraph covers one T cell receptor (beta chain) sequence. Its antigen is not known. The Oncomine TCR Beta short-read assay was applied to DNA of cultured CD4+ T cells. TCRdb re-analysed the PCR reads in MiXCR, keeping a single row per CDR3 protein. In the table there are about 15,000 distinct CDR3 sequences, about half of which are singletons. These data are taken from a study of vaccination and CD4 T cells after COVID-19. Study background: Control cultures, each given a CEFX pool, an HIV-1 Nef pool, or no peptide, were included. Study-level points and caveats: Median numbers of SARS-CoV-2-reactive clonotypes increased from approximately 21 to 40 (not a significant change).

Treatment indicated: roughly ten-day PBMC culture with coronavirus spike peptide pools or control peptides (ViraFEST assay). Sequenced input: CD4+ T cells from blood, cultured in vitro. The clonotype was recovered from a human donor who had recovered from COVID-19.

The CDR3 DNA reads TGCAGTGCTAGGGATCACAGGGGTCGGGCTTTCTTT. The encoded protein is CSARDHRGRAFF. The chain uses TRBV20-1 and TRBJ1-1; 7 positions agree with TRBD1. The length of the CDR3 is 12 residues. J lost 11 bases, V lost 3 bases, and 9 bases had no gene match. The germline CDR1 and CDR2 sequences are DFQATT and SNEGSKA (reference sequence).